This is a list of T cell receptor beta chains from one sample in a study of PD-1 blockade in classical Hodgkin lymphoma. Sequenced by immunoSEQ multiplex PCR; TCRdb stores in-frame clones only, minus some. The sample has about 110,000 clones; 80% to 90% are singletons. The sequencing used peripheral blood mononuclear cells (PBMCs), collected before the second cycle of nivolumab. These receptors were collected from a human donor with classical Hodgkin lymphoma. Both conserved end residues are part of each CDR3. D genes are given only for firm matches. Clone size is given for some rows only: seen once, a few or many times, or a class if the clone is expanded.

len	v_gene	d_gene	abundance	j_gene	CDR3nt	CDR3aa
13	TRBV5-8	.	.	TRBJ1-2	TGTGCCAGCATACAAGACCGCAACTATGGCTACACCTTC	CASIQDRNYGYTF
11	TRBV20-1	.	.	TRBJ1-1	TGCAGTGCTAGACCGAACACTGAAGCTTTCTTT	CSARPNTEAFF
14	TRBV9	.	.	TRBJ2-1	TGTGCCAGCAGCGTAGTAGACAGGAGCGATGAGCAGTTCTTC	CASSVVDRSDEQFF
15	TRBV19	.	once	TRBJ2-5	TGTGCCAGTAGTCCCCGGTTCACGGTGGTGGAGACCCAGTACTTC	CASSPRFTVVETQYF
15	TRBV7-2	TRBD2	once	TRBJ2-3	TGTGCCAGCAGCTTAGGGGGACTAGAGGCAGATACGCAGTATTTT	CASSLGGLEADTQYF
11	TRBV11-2	.	.	TRBJ2-7	TGTGCCAGCAGCGTTGGGAGCGAGCAGTACTTC	CASSVGSEQYF
13	TRBV5-1	TRBD1	.	TRBJ1-4	TGCGCCAGCAGCTGGACAGGCGGGAGAAAACTGTTTTTT	CASSWTGGRKLFF
16	TRBV7-2	TRBD2	.	TRBJ2-3	TGTGCCAGCAGCTTAGATGCTAGCGGTATCACAGATACGCAGTATTTT	CASSLDASGITDTQYF
14	TRBV2	.	.	TRBJ1-2	TGTGCCAGCGCCCCCGGGGGAGGAGACTATGGCTACACCTTC	CASAPGGGDYGYTF
19	TRBV2	TRBD2	.	TRBJ2-5	TGTGCCAGCAGTGAAGCCCCGGGACTAGCGGGAGCTCCCGTCGAGACCCAGTACTTC	CASSEAPGLAGAPVETQYF
13	TRBV4-1	.	.	TRBJ2-7	TGCGCCAGCAGCCAAGGTCAAGGAGGGGAGCAGTACTTC	CASSQGQGGEQYF
11	TRBV29-1	.	.	TRBJ1-1	TGCAGCGCAGAGGGGGGGACTGAAGCTTTCTTT	CSAEGGTEAFF
14	TRBV5-1	.	.	TRBJ1-2	TGCGCCAGCAGCTTGGATTTGGCTAACTATGGCTACACCTTC	CASSLDLANYGYTF
14	TRBV5-8	TRBD1	once	TRBJ2-7	TGTGCCAGCAGCGGGACAGGCCGAACCTACGAGCAGTACTTC	CASSGTGRTYEQYF
13	TRBV7-9	.	.	TRBJ2-5	TGTGCCAGCAGCTTACCTTCAGGGGAGACCCAGTACTTC	CASSLPSGETQYF
19	TRBV29-1	.	.	TRBJ2-1	TGCAGCGTTGAAGATCTGGAGGGCTTGGTCCCGGGCTCCTACAATGAGCAGTTCTTC	CSVEDLEGLVPGSYNEQFF
14	TRBV28	TRBD1	.	TRBJ1-1	TGTGCCAGCAGTCCAACAGGGGTGAACACTGAAGCTTTCTTT	CASSPTGVNTEAFF
17	TRBV4-2	TRBD1	.	TRBJ1-4	TGTGCCAGCAGCCAAATAACAGGGGTGCGGGGTAATGAAAAACTGTTTTTT	CASSQITGVRGNEKLFF
14	TRBV7-2	.	.	TRBJ2-7	TGTGCCAGCAGCTTAGGGACTTCTTCCTACGAGCAGTACTTC	CASSLGTSSYEQYF
15	TRBV14	.	.	TRBJ2-5	TGTGCCAGCAGCCCCAGGGACGCCAGACAAGAGACCCAGTACTTC	CASSPRDARQETQYF
15	TRBV19	.	.	TRBJ2-2	TGTGCCAGTCAGAAGACTCTCCAGAACACCGGGGAGCTGTTTTTT	CASQKTLQNTGELFF
18	TRBV4-1	TRBD1	.	TRBJ1-1	TGCGCCAGCAGCCGATTTTGGCCTGCTATGAACAGGGGCGCTGAAGCTTTCTTT	CASSRFWPAMNRGAEAFF
13	TRBV27	.	.	TRBJ2-7	TGTGCCAGCAGAATAGGGGCCTACTACGAGCAGTACTTC	CASRIGAYYEQYF
17	TRBV4-1	.	.	TRBJ2-5	TGCGCCAGCAGCCTGGGGGCCGGAGGGGCGCTAGGAGAGACCCAGTACTTC	CASSLGAGGALGETQYF
17	TRBV19	.	.	TRBJ2-3	TGTGCCAGTAGAGCTACAGGAGGGTCAGTTGGCACAGATACGCAGTATTTT	CASRATGGSVGTDTQYF
12	TRBV7-9	.	.	TRBJ1-2	TGTGCCAGCAGCTTATGGTTAGATGGCTACACCTTC	CASSLWLDGYTF
15	TRBV29-1	TRBD2	.	TRBJ2-3	TGCAGCGTTGGGGATAGCGGGAGGGCCAAAGATACGCAGTATTTT	CSVGDSGRAKDTQYF
15	TRBV2	.	once	TRBJ1-2	TGTGCCAGCAGTGGTCCAGGGAGGGTCGACTATGGCTACACCTTC	CASSGPGRVDYGYTF
14	TRBV28	.	.	TRBJ1-1	TGTGCCAGCAGCCATCATACACAGAACACTGAAGCTTTCTTT	CASSHHTQNTEAFF
14	TRBV2	TRBD2	.	TRBJ2-1	TGTGCCAGCAACCCCGGGACTACCTACAATGAGCAGTTCTTC	CASNPGTTYNEQFF
13	TRBV7-9	.	.	TRBJ1-1	TGTGCCAGCAGCTTAGAAGGGGGTACTGAAGCTTTCTTT	CASSLEGGTEAFF
14	TRBV5-8	.	.	TRBJ1-1	TGTGCCAGCAGCTTGGCCAGCCTTGCCACTGAAGCTTTCTTT	CASSLASLATEAFF
16	TRBV11-2	.	.	TRBJ2-2	TGTGCCAGCAGCTTCGAAGGATATCGCGGCACCGGGGAGCTGTTTTTT	CASSFEGYRGTGELFF
16	TRBV7-9	.	.	TRBJ2-4	TGTGCCAGCAGCTCCTCTGCGGGCCAAGCCAAAAACATTCAGTACTTC	CASSSSAGQAKNIQYF
17	TRBV30	TRBD1	.	TRBJ2-7	TGTGCCTGGAGTGTACCGCGTGGGACAGGGGTTTCCTACGAGCAGTACTTC	CAWSVPRGTGVSYEQYF
16	TRBV2	.	.	TRBJ2-3	TGTGCCAGCAGCCCCCTCGGTGACGGATACACAGATACGCAGTATTTT	CASSPLGDGYTDTQYF
13	TRBV6-1	.	.	TRBJ2-2	TGTGCCGTGGGTGGACACTACACCGGGGAGCTGTTTTTT	CAVGGHYTGELFF
15	TRBV5-4	.	.	TRBJ2-2	TGTGCCAGCAGCTTGCGGGAATTGAACACCGGGGAGCTGTTTTTT	CASSLRELNTGELFF
14	TRBV18	.	.	TRBJ1-1	TGTGCCAGCCGAGACAGAGATCAGAACACTGAAGCTTTCTTT	CASRDRDQNTEAFF
14	TRBV6-1	TRBD1	.	TRBJ1-2	TGTGCCAGCAATCCCCGGACAGGAGGTTATGGCTACACCTTC	CASNPRTGGYGYTF
13	TRBV6-5	.	.	TRBJ1-6	TGTGCCAGCAGAAAGGGAAGGGTGGCGGCCCTCCACTTT	CASRKGRVAALHF
14	TRBV4-3	.	once	TRBJ2-1	TGCGCCAGCAGCCAAGTTGACAGCTACAATGAGCAGTTCTTC	CASSQVDSYNEQFF
13	TRBV19	.	few	TRBJ2-1	TGTGCCAGTAGTATAGGATTTTACAATGAGCAGTTCTTC	CASSIGFYNEQFF
13	TRBV19	TRBD1	.	TRBJ1-1	TGTGCCAGCACGGACAGGATGAACACTGAAGCTTTCTTT	CASTDRMNTEAFF
16	TRBV6-1	.	.	TRBJ1-5	TGTGCCAGCAGTGAATGGGGGGTTCGTAGCAATCAGCCCCAGCATTTT	CASSEWGVRSNQPQHF
13	TRBV7-2	.	.	TRBJ1-2	TGTGCCAGCAGCTTAGGGGAGAACTATGGCTACACCTTC	CASSLGENYGYTF
13	TRBV25-1	.	.	TRBJ2-7	TGTGCCAGCAGTGAATGGGGCCTTGGCGAGCAGTACTTC	CASSEWGLGEQYF
13	TRBV18	.	few	TRBJ1-2	TGTGCCAGCTCACCACCCGGGATAGATGGCTACACCTTC	CASSPPGIDGYTF
14	TRBV9	.	.	TRBJ2-5	TGTGCCAGCAGCGTAGGGGGAAACCAAGAGACCCAGTACTTC	CASSVGGNQETQYF
14	TRBV19	.	.	TRBJ1-2	TGTGCCAGTAGTACCACCAACACAGGAGGCGGCTACACCTTC	CASSTTNTGGGYTF
14	TRBV7-9	TRBD2	.	TRBJ2-1	TGTGCCAGCAGCTCGGGACTAGTCGACAATGAGCAGTTCTTC	CASSSGLVDNEQFF